This record looks at one T cell receptor (beta chain) sequence and its context. Its antigen remains unidentified. V lost 2 bases, J lost 1 base, and 3 bases lay in between. The CDR3 runs to 13 residues. Germline CDR1 reads SQVTM; CDR2 reads ANQGSEA. Researchers ran the PCR with 60 Vbeta and 13 Jbeta primers. Using immunoSEQ multiplex PCR, the repertoire was profiled, and TCRdb retains in-frame clones only, with some absent. This table holds just under 250,000 clones, more than 75% found once. The data were taken from a study of cytomegalovirus exposure and HLA in healthy donors. General study results and limits: CMV serostatus was the only recorded immune exposure for donors.

The rearrangement uses TRBV29-1 and TRBJ2-6; no clear D. Sequenced: PBMCs. The TCR was taken from a woman in her thirties or forties in good health and CMV-seropositive. As DNA, the CDR3 is TGCAGCGTTGAACCTTCTGGGGCCAACGTCCTGACTTTC. It is translated as CSVEPSGANVLTF.